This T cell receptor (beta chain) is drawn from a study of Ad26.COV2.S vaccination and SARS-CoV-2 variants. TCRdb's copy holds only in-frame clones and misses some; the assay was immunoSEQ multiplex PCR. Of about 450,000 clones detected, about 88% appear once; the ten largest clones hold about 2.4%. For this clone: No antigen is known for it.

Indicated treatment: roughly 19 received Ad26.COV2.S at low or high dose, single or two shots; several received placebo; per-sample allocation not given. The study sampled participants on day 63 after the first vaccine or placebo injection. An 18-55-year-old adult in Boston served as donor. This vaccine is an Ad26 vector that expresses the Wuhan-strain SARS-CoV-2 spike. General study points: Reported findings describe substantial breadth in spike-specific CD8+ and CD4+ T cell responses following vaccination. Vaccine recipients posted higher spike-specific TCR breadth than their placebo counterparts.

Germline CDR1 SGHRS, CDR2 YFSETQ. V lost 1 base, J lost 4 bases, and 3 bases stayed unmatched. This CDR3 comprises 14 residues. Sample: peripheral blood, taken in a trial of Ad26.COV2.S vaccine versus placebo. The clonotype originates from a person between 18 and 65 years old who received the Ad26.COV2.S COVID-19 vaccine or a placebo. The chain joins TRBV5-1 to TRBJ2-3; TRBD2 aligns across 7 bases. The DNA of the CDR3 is TGCGCCAGCAGCTTGAGGGACTATTCAGATACGCAGTATTTT. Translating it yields CASSLRDYSDTQYF.